These 8 T cell receptor beta chains share one sample of origin, sequenced in a study of blood T cell repertoires in COVID-19 (dated by TCRdb to about 2020). The library was prepared using the immunoSEQ multiplex PCR assay. Not all clones reach the TCRdb copy of this immuneACCESS table, which keeps in-frame sequences only. Checked studies attribute under half of the gap to unresolved V genes and leave the rest unexplained. The sample table shows over 85,000 clones, and approximately 85% are seen once. 3% to 3.5% of the sample goes to the ten largest clones. Sequencing used peripheral blood. These receptors were taken from a woman older than 75 with COVID-19, enrolled during active disease.

V is TRBV2 and J is TRBJ1-5; D is perhaps TRBD1 (5 bases). The CDR3 covers 13 residues. Looked up from germline, CDR1 is SNHLY and CDR2 is FYNNEI. V lost 9 bases, J lost 4 bases, and 13 bases lay in between. The DNA of the CDR3 is TGTGCCAGTGTGGAGGGGCGTAATCAGCCCCAGCATTTT. Amino acids: CASVEGRNQPQHF.

J is TRBJ1-5 and V is TRBV4-1, with TRBD1 as a possible D gene (6 bases). CDR3 size: 17 residues. CDR1 is MGHRA, CDR2 YSYEKL, per germline. Trimming shortened V by 1 base and J by 3 bases, and 16 bases separated the two germline ends. The CDR3 coding sequence is TGCGCCAGCAGCCAAGTGACCGCCGGGACATTCAATCAGCCCCAGCATTTT. It is translated as CASSQVTAGTFNQPQHF.

This clone was counted a few times. The chain combines TRBV13 with TRBJ2-7; the match to TRBD1 covers 7 bases. CDR1 is PRHDT, CDR2 FYEKMQ, per germline (reference sequence). V shed 4 bases and J 6 bases; nucleotides not matched to a gene: 3. The CDR3 runs to 12 residues. The chain's CDR3 is CASSSYRGEQYF. CDR3 in DNA: TGTGCCAGCAGCTCCTACAGGGGCGAGCAGTACTTC.

V usage is TRBV7-2 and J usage is TRBJ1-4, with D maybe TRBD1 (5 bases). Looked up from germline, CDR1 is SGHTA and CDR2 is FQGNSA. V was cut by 0 bases and J by 11 bases, with 13 bases left in between. CDR3 length: 14 amino acids. CDR3 residues: CASSLAGQAFKLFF. The CDR3 bases are TGTGCCAGCAGCTTAGCGGGGCAAGCCTTCAAACTGTTTTTT.

The chain couples TRBV6-5 to TRBJ2-2; tentatively, D is TRBD1 (5 bases). CDR1 and CDR2 from the germline V gene are MNHEY and SVGAGI. The CDR3 length is 15 residues. V shed 7 bases and J shed 4 bases, with 16 bases lying between them. CDR3 sequence (DNA): TGTGCCAGCAATAGGGGTGGTAGGATCACCGGGGAGCTGTTTTTT. Translating gives CASNRGGRITGELFF.

The chain couples TRBV9 to TRBJ2-2; 8 nucleotides align to TRBD1. Germline CDR1 reads SGDLS; CDR2 reads YYNGEE. V shed 3 bases and J 2 bases; nucleotides not matched to a gene: 3. The CDR3 is made up of 15 amino acids. CDR3 loop: CASSAQGANTGELFF. In DNA, the CDR3 is TGTGCCAGCAGCGCGCAGGGGGCAAACACCGGGGAGCTGTTTTTT.

This sequence joins TRBV6-1 and TRBJ2-3, with 7 positions matching TRBD2. The V and J ends lost 4 bases and 6 bases, in that order; junction bases with no gene match: 10. Per germline, CDR1 MNHNS and CDR2 SASEGT. The CDR3 has 15 residues. The CDR3 sequence is CASSAQTSPKDTQYF. The DNA for the CDR3 is TGTGCCAGCAGTGCTCAGACTAGCCCTAAGGATACGCAGTATTTT.

Written as DNA, the CDR3 is TGTGCCAGCAGCTTAGAACGGAGTGAAAAACTGTTTTTT. Protein sequence: CASSLERSEKLFF. The V gene is TRBV11-2, the J gene TRBJ1-4; no firm D call. The germline V and J ends were trimmed by 0 bases and 7 bases, with 6 bases remaining between them. The CDR3 sequence is 13 residues long. The V gene's germline CDR1 is SGHAT and CDR2 FQNNGV.